This record looks at one T cell receptor beta chain sequence and its context. The target of this receptor is not known. Base qualities were left out, and no much larger clone turns up one base away. CDR1 and CDR2, per the germline V gene, are SGHDT and YYEEEE. Germline trimming: 2 bases from V, 5 bases from J; junction bases outside gene matches: 9. The CDR3 holds 16 amino acids from the cysteine to the phenylalanine. The retained sequence is limited to the CDR3, 48 bases, with the frame set at the first base. The data stem from a study of cytomegalovirus exposure and HLA in healthy donors (dated by TCRdb to about 2017). General notes on the study: An earlier analysis of a few hundred of the donors reported under 300 Gb of sequence data and 95 million to 140 million unique TCR beta sequences obtained from about 179 million T cells. Roughly 320 gigabases of sequencing data and around 80 million unique TCR sequences made up an early release that covered about 640 HLA-typed donors. Among the approximately 400 genotyped donors, around 81% belonged to the genetic ancestry cluster associated with self-reported Caucasian donors. The study aimed to test whether cataloging public T cell receptors could reveal signatures of past pathogen exposure. The T cell repertoires of around 670 subjects were profiled by immunosequencing and related to cytomegalovirus serostatus. Besides the first cohort of more than 650 subjects, a separate validation cohort made up of over 95 different subjects was used. High-throughput TCR immunosequencing, statistical association of individual TCRs with disease status, and machine learning were combined to predict cytomegalovirus infection status. To study patterns of TCR occurrence, a later analysis re-analyzed previously published TCR beta repertoires from around 670 donors and added high-resolution HLA genotyping. Rather than using new phenotypic data, the later analysis identified candidate immune exposures from TCR beta sequences and from how often those sequences occurred across donors. In an earlier analysis of a few hundred of the donors, high-throughput TCR beta sequencing was used to judge whether each TCR beta V gene segment behaved as functional or pseudogenic. Alongside the repertoire data, information on donor age, sex, ethnicity and CMV serostatus was compiled. Genome-wide SNP genotypes for about three fifths of the roughly 670 donors were used in a later genetic analysis, which treated that subset as a discovery cohort. Every discovery cohort repertoire had been produced on one sequencing platform. HLA typing included class I and class II loci at four-digit resolution. The number of donors typed differed by locus, with roughly 629-640 for A, B, C, DRB1 and DQB1, over 500 for DQA1, under 610 for DPA1, and approximately 470 for DPB1. Four or five DR-DQ haplotypes were handled as single units for association and clustering because linkage in the cohort was strong. Among around 400 genotyped donors of the cohort, an average of around 250,000 unique TCR beta nucleotide sequences was sequenced per donor, of which about 20% were non-productive. Points the paper makes about the study in general: V-gene and J-gene trimming of TCR beta chains was associated with a missense DCLRE1C variant in a later genetic analysis, and the association was replicated in an independent cohort. Correlated functional status among segregating V segments might reflect linkage disequilibrium, but an unknown experimental factor could not be ruled out. The cohort was sequenced for TCR beta chains only, and without alpha or paired-chain data the features that could be detected were limited. A later analysis reported that several top co-occurrence clusters appeared linked to parvovirus B19, influenza, CMV and Epstein-Barr virus. A cluster of highly shared sequence variants was judged likely to be a technical artifact of the sequencing pipeline. The study listed around 160 TCR beta chains as associated with cytomegalovirus. A further reported finding was that TCR beta sequences accurately predicted the HLA-A and HLA-B alleles for most subjects in the first cohort. The presence/absence analyses assumed that sequencing depth was roughly uniform across donors, and that assumption may not be true. Compared with the roughly 670-donor mean, donors in an Asian-associated ancestry cluster had fewer N-insertions in productive TCRs, according to a later genetic analysis. In a later analysis, around 15,000 TCR beta sequences were associated with specific HLA alleles at a false discovery rate of 0.05. In vitro tests confirmed that a few of the cytomegalovirus-associated TCR beta chains recognize cytomegalovirus antigens. Because counts were too low, roughly 16 rarely observed V segments, including chromosome 9 orphons, were excluded from the earlier analysis of several hundred of the donors. According to the authors, the approach could potentially be generalized to other disease states and immunological phenotypes. When HLA alleles, especially DR and DQ, strongly co-occurred, attributing TCR associations to individual alleles was difficult. A later analysis found that HLA-associated TCR beta chains were more clonally expanded and had lower generation probabilities than equally common non-associated chains. Because some donors lacked HLA typing at each locus, the association tests relied only on the typed subset. Most CMV-associated TCR beta chains appeared to be HLA-restricted in a later analysis, and the HLA associations seemed to be driven largely by CMV exposure. For the cohort, immune exposure information was limited to CMV serostatus. A later analysis found that TCR association rates varied across HLA loci, with DRB1 alleles showing the most associated TCRs and HLA-C alleles the fewest. In an earlier analysis of roughly 500 of the donors, most TCR beta V segments appeared in productive rearrangements about 87% or about 30% of the time, broadly matching IMGT annotations. Most TCR sequences were seen in very few donors, while some public TCRs were found in many individuals. Cytomegalovirus status was reported to be diagnosed by the classifier with high specificity and sensitivity in both the original and validation cohorts. Some IMGT-functional V segments, including TRBV6-2 and TRBV6-3, could not be told apart with the 87-base-pair reads, so those segments were excluded.

The cohort comprised under 700 healthy bone marrow donors. All cohort members were sampled while nominally healthy, although unrecorded immune exposures were likely present. The donor was CMV seronegative and belonged to the group of 352 seronegative cohort members. A peripheral blood sample was provided by each donor, and peripheral blood mononuclear cells were used for TCR beta sequencing. Genomic DNA extraction from the blood cell samples was performed with the Qiagen DNeasy Blood Extraction Kit. The receptor library was made with the immunoSEQ multiplex PCR assay. A mixture of 60 forward primers for TCR Vbeta segments and 13 reverse primers for TCR Jbeta segments was used in the multiplex PCR. The CDR3 region of rearranged TCR beta genes was amplified from genomic DNA by a multiplex PCR assay. The Illumina HiSeq System was used to sequence the amplified TCR beta libraries as 87-base-pair reads. Regarding the original processing steps: Across the 700 or so repertoires, a later analysis counted tens of millions of unique TCR beta chains, roughly 11 million of which were shared by at least two donors. Raw reads were error-corrected and collapsed into unique sequences by a nearest-neighbor algorithm in which closely related sequences were merged to remove PCR and sequencing errors. CDR3 sequences were aligned to IMGT reference sequences to assign V, D and J gene segments. For a sequence to be retained, a match of at least six nucleotides to both a V gene segment and a J gene segment was required. A rearrangement counted as productive if the CDR3 had no stop codons and remained in frame with V and J, and every other rearrangement counted as non-productive. CDR3 was defined by IMGT convention, running from the second conserved V-encoded cysteine to the conserved J-encoded phenylalanine. The earlier analysis of approximately 500 of the donors excluded sequences that lacked an unambiguous match to a single V gene segment. An earlier analysis of 450 to 650 of the donors called V segments functional above 56.7% productive rearrangements and segregating when the between-donor standard deviation exceeded 5%. A statistical classification framework was developed to diagnose cytomegalovirus status using the catalog of TCR beta chain sequences. In a later analysis, V and J genes were assigned by comparing TCR nucleotide sequences against IMGT/GENE-DB human TR gene sequences. Using the TCRdist pipeline, a later analysis assigned CDR3 sequences along with most-parsimonious VDJ recombination scenarios. A later analysis defined each TCR beta chain by its CDR3 amino acid sequence plus V-gene family, and excluded reads lacking a unique V-gene family. In a later analysis, 450 to 600 highly shared, low-generation-probability nucleotide sequences were removed to address suspected cross-contamination and a sequencing artifact. For each public chain, a later analysis derived a clonal expansion index from normalized ranks of inferred template counts within each repertoire. In a later analysis, generation probabilities were computed using a VDJ recombination model fitted to out-of-frame rearrangements, and the results were checked against IGoR. A later analysis scored TCR-TCR, TCR-HLA and TCR-CMV co-occurrence with hypergeometric tests, applying a repertoire-size bias correction to TCR pairs. To estimate false discovery rates, a later analysis permuted the HLA or CMV assignments 20 times. In a later analysis, co-occurring TCRs were grouped with DBSCAN, and TCRdist sequence similarity was added when clustering was performed within HLA-allele-positive subsets. Co-occurrence clustering excluded repertoires with fewer than 30,000 or more than 120,000 public chains, plus five with anomalous nucleotide sharing. Held by TCRdb, this immuneACCESS table contains in-frame sequences only and omits some clones. Under half of the omission traces to an unresolved V gene where checked; the cause of the rest is unknown. V and J calls plus clone size are reproduced from that table; the DNA served to infer D and trimming. The sample includes 99,000 or so clones, with approximately 72% observed a single time. About 2.2% of the sample goes to the ten largest clones.

In this chain, TRBV5-6 is recombined with TRBJ2-5; 10 central nucleotides agree with TRBD2. Input material: PBMCs. The sequence was collected from a young man in good health and CMV-seronegative. The DNA is TGTGCCAGCAGCTTTAGCGGGGGGTCAGGTGAGGAGACCCAGTACTTC. Its translation is CASSFSGGSGEETQYF.